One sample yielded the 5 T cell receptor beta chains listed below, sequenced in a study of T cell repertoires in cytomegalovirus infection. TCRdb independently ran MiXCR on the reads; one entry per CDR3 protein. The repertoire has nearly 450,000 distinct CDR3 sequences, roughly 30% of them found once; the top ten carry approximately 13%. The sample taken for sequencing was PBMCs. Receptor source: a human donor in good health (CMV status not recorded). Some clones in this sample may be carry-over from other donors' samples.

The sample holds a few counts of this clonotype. CDR3 DNA: TGCAGCGTTGAAGATTTAAAAATAACCACTGAAGCTTTCTTT. This encodes CSVEDLKITTEAFF. V gene TRBV29-1 combines with J gene TRBJ1-1; D remains unclear. V was cut by 0 bases and J by 4 bases, with 12 bases left in between. Per germline, CDR1 SQVTM and CDR2 ANQGSEA. The CDR3 runs to 14 residues.

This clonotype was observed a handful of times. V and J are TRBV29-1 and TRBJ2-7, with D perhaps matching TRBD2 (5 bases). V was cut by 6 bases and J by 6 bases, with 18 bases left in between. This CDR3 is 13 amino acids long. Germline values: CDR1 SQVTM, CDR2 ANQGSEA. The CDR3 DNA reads TGCAGCGTATACGGCCTCGAGAGGGCCGAGCAGTACTTC. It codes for CSVYGLERAEQYF.

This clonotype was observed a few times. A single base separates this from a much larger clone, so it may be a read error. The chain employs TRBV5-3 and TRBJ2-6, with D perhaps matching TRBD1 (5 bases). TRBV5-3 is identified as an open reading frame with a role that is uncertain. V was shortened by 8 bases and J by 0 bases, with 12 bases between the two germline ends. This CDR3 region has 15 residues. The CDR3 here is CASSPRDSGANVLTF. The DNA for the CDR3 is TGTGCCAGCAGCCCCAGGGACTCTGGGGCCAACGTCCTGACTTTC.

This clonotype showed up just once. The CDR3 region has the DNA TGTGCCACCAGCAAAGGACAGGCCCTCTCTGGGGCCAACGTCCTGACTTTC. Protein: CATSKGQALSGANVLTF. The chain couples TRBV15 to TRBJ2-6, with 7 bases aligning to TRBD1. This CDR3 has 17 amino acids. V lost 4 bases to trimming and J lost 0 bases; unmatched junction nucleotides: 6. CDR1 is LNHNV and CDR2 is YYDKDF in the germline V gene (reference sequence).

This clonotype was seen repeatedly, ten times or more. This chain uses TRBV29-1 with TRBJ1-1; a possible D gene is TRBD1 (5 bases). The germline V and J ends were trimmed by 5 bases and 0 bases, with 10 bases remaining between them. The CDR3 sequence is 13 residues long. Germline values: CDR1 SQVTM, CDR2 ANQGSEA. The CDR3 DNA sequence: TGCAGCGTTAGCCAGGGTCTGAACACTGAAGCTTTCTTT. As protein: CSVSQGLNTEAFF.